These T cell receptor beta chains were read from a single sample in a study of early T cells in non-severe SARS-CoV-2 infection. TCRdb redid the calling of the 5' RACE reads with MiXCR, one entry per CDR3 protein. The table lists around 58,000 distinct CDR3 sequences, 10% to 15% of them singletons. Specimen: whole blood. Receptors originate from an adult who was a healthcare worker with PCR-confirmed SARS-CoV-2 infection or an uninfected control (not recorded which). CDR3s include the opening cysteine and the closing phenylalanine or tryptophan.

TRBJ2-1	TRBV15	CATSRDPSGSLYNEQFF
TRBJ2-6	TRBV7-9	CASSGQGPVAISGANVLTF
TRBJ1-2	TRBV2	CASSQNYGYTF
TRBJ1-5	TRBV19	CASSTTDLIQPQHF
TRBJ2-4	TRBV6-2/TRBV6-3	CASRERSLAKNIQYF
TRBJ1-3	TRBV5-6	CASSLRRSGNTIYF
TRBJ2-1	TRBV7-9	CASSLQAAIYNEQFF
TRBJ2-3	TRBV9	CASSVGGGDYPDTQYF
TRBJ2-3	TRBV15	CATSSSLEGRGTDTQYF
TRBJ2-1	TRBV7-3	CASSLGQGHNEQFF
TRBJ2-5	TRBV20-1	CSARDGGRETQYF
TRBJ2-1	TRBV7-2	CASSLSGQGAFEQFF
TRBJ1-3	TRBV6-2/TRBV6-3	CASSPLGQGANTIYF
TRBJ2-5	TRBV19	CASRRTSGETETQYF
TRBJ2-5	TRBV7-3	CASSPQGGPQETQYF
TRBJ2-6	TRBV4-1	CASSLTGSGANVLTF
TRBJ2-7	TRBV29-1	CSVSITGSTYEQYF
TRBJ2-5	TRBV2	CASSRDRETQYF
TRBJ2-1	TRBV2	CASTTGLAGLQFF
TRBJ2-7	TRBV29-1	CSASQGGTYEQYF
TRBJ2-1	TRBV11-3	CASSLYRVPDNEQFF
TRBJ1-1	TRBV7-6	CASSLGTALNTEAFF